Listed below are T cell receptor beta chains from one sample, sequenced in a study of CD8+ T cells in alopecia areata. Clones were sequenced by immunoSEQ multiplex PCR, and TCRdb holds only the in-frame ones, with some missing. The sample contains around 120,000 clones, around two fifths of which appear only once. The specimen sequenced was CD4+ T cells sorted from blood. These receptor sequences come from a human donor with alopecia areata. The conserved cysteine and the conserved F or W are not part of the CDR3 here.

V gene,CDR3 protein
TRBV6-5,ASSYGISYGYT
TRBV29-1,SVVRDYEQY
TRBV19,ASSIELAGRRNEQF
TRBV5-1,ASSLPLAGSNYEQY
TRBV6-5,ASSFDRASQPQH
TRBV7-2,ASSSGHRGQTQY
TRBV18,ASSPQGGGPSSYEQY
TRBV29-1,SVTPGAGNTGELF
TRBV7-8,ASSPGTGRETQY
TRBV29-1,SVDVGNYGYT
TRBV29-1,SVQTLRDPYGYT
TRBV29-1,SVGEARYEQY
TRBV5-4,ASSLGPGRGDYGYT
TRBV7-2,ASSPKRGSYGYT
TRBV4-3,ASSQELHSSSYEQY
TRBV11-1,ASSLGGTTDTQY
TRBV7-2,ASSLVGVEFNEQF
TRBV30,AWSRGQGSYEQY
TRBV7-2,ASSSRTSGGLNTQY
TRBV6-1,ASSPRTGSSYEQY
TRBV27,ASSLKRGYEQY
TRBV23-1,ASRNSRDLSSTGELF
TRBV4-3,ASSQEDYSNTGELF
TRBV28,ASIRDSSYEQY
TRBV5-1,ASSQGELETQY
TRBV29-1,SARQGSGYT
TRBV7-3,ASSKDETQY
TRBV7-2,ASSRRLPSNTGELF
TRBV5-1,ASSWGQGRNQPQH
TRBV7-2,ASSLGDRVYEQY
TRBV4-2,ASSLQTSGTTLYNEQF
TRBV5-1,ASSPGQGSDTQY
TRBV11-2,ASSLVDTDTQY
TRBV5-1,ASSLTSGQETQY
TRBV20-1,SASGPYGQF
TRBV29-1,SVAGTGTSGREYTDTQY
TRBV29-1,SVDAIGVYGYT
TRBV7-2,ASSSLTGLAPLH
TRBV29-1,SGGGVSSYNEQF
TRBV19,ASAGWVNTGELF
TRBV7-8,ASSSGQVRETQY
TRBV4-3,ASSHIGRGPTDTQY
TRBV29-1,SVRTDRAPTQY